The clone carrying this T cell receptor (beta chain) was seen just once. These data originate in a study of PD-L1 blockade in urothelial cancer. In the study overall: In 2014 therapy began: atezolizumab 1,200 mg intravenously every 3 weeks. Researchers found blood samples held a median of approximately 150,000 T cells.

The protocol was immunoSEQ multiplex PCR, while the TCRdb copy is restricted to in-frame clones and leaves out a portion. The sample holds tens of thousands of clones, nearly 90% seen once. The clonotype was recovered from a woman aged 55-70 years with urothelial cancer. The source material was PBMCs, sampled around atezolizumab (anti-PD-L1) treatment.

For the CDR3, the DNA is TGCGCCAGCAGCCAAGGAGGGTTGGGTCTCACAGATACGCAGTATTTT. Translation: CASSQGGLGLTDTQYF. J is TRBJ2-3 and V is TRBV4-3; possibly TRBD2 for D (5 bases). V gave up 1 base and J gave up 2 bases, with 13 bases separating them. The CDR3 is 16 amino acids. Germline V gene data show CDR1 as LGHNA and CDR2 as YSLEER.